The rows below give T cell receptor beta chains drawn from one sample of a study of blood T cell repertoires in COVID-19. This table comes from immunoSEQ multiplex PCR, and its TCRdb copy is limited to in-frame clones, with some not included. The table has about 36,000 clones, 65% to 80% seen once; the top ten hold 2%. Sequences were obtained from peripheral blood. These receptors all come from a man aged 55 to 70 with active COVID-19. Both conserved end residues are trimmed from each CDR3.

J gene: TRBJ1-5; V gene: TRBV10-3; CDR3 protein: AISERQGSQPQH
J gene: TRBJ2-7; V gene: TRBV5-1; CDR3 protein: ASSLKTDGNPYEQY
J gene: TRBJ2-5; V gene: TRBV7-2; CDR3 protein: ASSPDRGRETQY
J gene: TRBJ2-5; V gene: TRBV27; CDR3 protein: ASSFLGHPGLAGGPQETQY
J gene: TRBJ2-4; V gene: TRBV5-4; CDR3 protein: ASSFQGAKNIQY